Below, 16 T cell receptor beta chains from the same sample are listed, as sequenced in a study of identical twins. TCRdb passed the 5' RACE reads through MiXCR, listing each CDR3 protein once. The table records 430,000 or so distinct CDR3 sequences, approximately 25% of them present only once. The same sample was also studied in work on T cells expressing NK-cell markers.

Sequencing was done on a sample of CD4+ T cells sorted from blood. The receptors derive from a woman aged 18-30 years in good health.

The chain couples TRBV5-1 to TRBJ2-7; TRBD1 agrees at 7 bases. Germline V lookup: CDR1 SGHRS, CDR2 YFSETQ. V lost 0 bases and J lost 6; bases outside the gene matches: 3. The CDR3 length is 13 residues. CDR3: CASSLVTGAEQYF. DNA for the CDR3: TGCGCCAGCAGCTTGGTAACAGGGGCCGAGCAGTACTTC.

This chain connects TRBV6-1 to TRBJ2-1, with D perhaps matching TRBD2 (5 bases). The germline V gene encodes CDR1 MNHNS and CDR2 SASEGT. CDR3 size: 15 residues. V was shortened by 6 bases and J by 5 bases, with 17 bases between the two germline ends. CDR3 in DNA: TGTGCCAGCAGCTCACGGGATCCTTCCCACAATGAGCAGTTCTTC. This encodes CASSSRDPSHNEQFF.

This clonotype was observed a handful of times. This rearrangement joins TRBV6-1 to TRBJ1-1; weak D call: TRBD1 (6 bases). Trimming pared 8 bases from V and 1 base from J, leaving 8 bases between. Germline CDR1 reads MNHNS; CDR2 reads SASEGT. The CDR3 covers 12 residues. The CDR3 coding sequence is TGTGCCAGCCCCAGGGGGAACACTGAAGCTTTCTTT. It yields the protein CASPRGNTEAFF.

This clonotype has only a few counts. V usage is TRBV20-1 and J usage is TRBJ2-7, with 8 positions matching TRBD2. J gave up 6 bases and V 5 bases, and 15 bases lay outside the gene matches. This CDR3 is built from 15 residues. Germline V lookup: CDR1 DFQATT, CDR2 SNEGSKA (reference sequence). DNA for the CDR3: TGCAGTGCTCGCCGACCGGGACTAGATACCGGCGAGCAGTACTTC. This sequence encodes CSARRPGLDTGEQYF.

This clonotype was observed a few times. The rearrangement links TRBV9 to TRBJ1-2; tentative D call: TRBD1 (6 bases). The germline CDR1 and CDR2 sequences are SGDLS and YYNGEE. Trimming left V 3 bases short and J 7 bases short, with 16 bases between. The CDR3 sequence is 14 residues long. The DNA for the CDR3 is TGTGCCAGCAGCGCTTCAACAGGGTTAGGTGGCTACACCTTC. Translated: CASSASTGLGGYTF.

This clonotype was counted at least ten times. V gene TRBV24-1 combines with J gene TRBJ1-2, with D tentatively TRBD1 (6 bases). Germline loops: CDR1 KGHDR, CDR2 SFDVKD. V was clipped by 12 bases and J by 8 bases, with 21 bases between them. This CDR3 contains 13 residues. The DNA of the CDR3 is TGTGCCGTCCAAACAGGGTTCGCTGGGGGCTACACCTTC. This translates into CAVQTGFAGGYTF.

This clonotype was seen ten or more times. V is TRBV10-3 and J is TRBJ2-7; D may be TRBD1 (6 bases). The length of the CDR3 is 14 residues. Germline loops: CDR1 ENHRY, CDR2 SYGVKD. Trimming removed 3 bases from V and 3 bases from J, with 12 bases in between. The DNA for the CDR3 is TGTGCCATCAGTGACGAGACAGGACTCTACGAGCAGTACTTC. As protein: CAISDETGLYEQYF.

This clonotype was seen more than once but under ten times. The chain employs TRBV10-3 and TRBJ1-2; D unclear. V shed 7 bases and J shed 1 base, with 4 bases lying between them. This CDR3 is 11 amino acids long. Germline V CDR1 and CDR2: ENHRY, SYGVKD. CDR3 coding DNA: TGTGCCATCAAGAGTAACTATGGCTACACCTTC. It is translated as CAIKSNYGYTF.

The gene calls are TRBV20-1 and TRBJ2-4; D possibly corresponds to TRBD2 (5 bases). Germline-derived CDR1 and CDR2 are DFQATT and SNEGSKA (reference sequence). V shed 1 base and J shed 7 bases, with 17 bases lying between them. This CDR3 has 15 amino acids. DNA for the CDR3: TGCAGTGCTAGAGCCACCGAGGGTCCTGCCAACATTCAGTACTTC. This sequence encodes CSARATEGPANIQYF.

This chain uses TRBV29-1 with TRBJ1-1, with 7 bases matching TRBD1. The germline V gene has CDR1 SQVTM and CDR2 ANQGSEA. V shed 7 bases and J 11 bases; nucleotides not matched to a gene: 16. The CDR3 is made up of 13 amino acids. CDR3: CSGLAQVGGEAFF. The CDR3 DNA is TGCAGCGGCCTTGCACAGGTAGGGGGCGAGGCTTTCTTT.

The chain uses TRBV7-8 and TRBJ2-1; 7 bases line up with TRBD2. Per the germline V gene, CDR1 is SGHVS and CDR2 is FQNEAQ. With 2 bases clipped from V and 0 bases from J, the junction kept 13 bases outside the gene matches. CDR3 length equals 19 residues. CDR3 in DNA: TGTGCCAGCAGCTTACAACGGACTAGTGGGCGCCCCTCCTACAATGAGCAGTTCTTC. Encoded protein: CASSLQRTSGRPSYNEQFF.

V usage is TRBV7-9 and J usage is TRBJ2-2; D uncertain. The V end lost 2 bases, the J end lost 4 bases, and 8 bases lay between the germline ends. CDR1 is SEHNR and CDR2 is FQNEAQ in the germline V gene (reference sequence). This CDR3 region has 14 residues. This CDR3 is CASSLSESTGELFF. The CDR3 DNA reads as TGTGCCAGCAGCTTAAGTGAGTCCACCGGGGAGCTGTTTTTT.

The genes are TRBV29-1 and TRBJ2-5; either TRBD1 or TRBD2 may supply D (6 bases each). V shed 8 bases and J shed 5 bases, with 18 bases lying between them. Germline assignment: CDR1 SQVTM and CDR2 ANQGSEA. This CDR3 is 13 amino acids long. The CDR3 DNA is TGCAGCCCACCGGAGGGGGGCTGGGAGACCCAGTACTTC. Protein sequence: CSPPEGGWETQYF.

The genes are TRBV9 and TRBJ2-5, with 8 bases fitting TRBD1. V trimming: 3 bases; J trimming: 5 bases; junction bases outside the gene matches: 6. Germline V CDR1 and CDR2: SGDLS, YYNGEE. The CDR3 is made up of 14 amino acids. The CDR3 here is CASSATGVGETQYF. The DNA of the CDR3 is TGTGCCAGCAGCGCGACAGGGGTGGGGGAGACCCAGTACTTC.

The chain employs TRBV5-1 and TRBJ2-7; D call uncertain. Germline V gives CDR1 SGHRS, CDR2 YFSETQ. Trimming cost V 0 bases and J 6 bases, with 16 bases left between them. This CDR3 has 15 residues. CDR3 DNA sequence: TGCGCCAGCAGCTTGGACGGCCCGGCCGTAGGCGAGCAGTACTTC. This translates into CASSLDGPAVGEQYF.

This clonotype has only a few counts. The V call is TRBV7-2, the J call TRBJ2-3; 8 bases are a match to TRBD2. CDR3 length: 17 amino acids. V lost 6 bases and J lost 0; bases outside the gene matches: 11. Germline values: CDR1 SGHTA, CDR2 FQGNSA. CDR3 sequence (DNA): TGTGCCAGCAGTCGATCTAGCGGGTTTTGGAGCACAGATACGCAGTATTTT. Its protein is CASSRSSGFWSTDTQYF.